This T cell receptor beta chain was retrieved from a study of Ad26.COV2.S vaccination and SARS-CoV-2 variants. Study-wide background: A COV1001 Ad26.COV2.S trial-arm participant provided the sample. Intramuscularly, Ad26.COV2.S was given either once or twice, 56 days apart.

Regarding this clone: Its antigen is unidentified.

Study conclusions and caveats: Reported post-vaccination CD8+ and CD4+ T cell responses to spike showed substantial breadth. Participants in the vaccine arm had higher spike-specific TCR breadth; placebo recipients had lower.

The treatment was: about 20 received Ad26.COV2.S at low or high dose, single or two shots; about 5 received placebo; per-sample allocation not given. Collection of samples fell on day 63 after the first vaccine or placebo injection. TCRdb's table, derived via immunoSEQ multiplex PCR, lists solely in-frame clones and lacks some. The data contain roughly 350,000 clones, about 89% of them seen just once; the ten biggest clones take up approximately 5%. The length of the CDR3 is 17 residues. Germline loops: CDR1 PRHDT, CDR2 FYEKMQ (reference sequence). V was shortened by 5 bases and J by 0 bases, with 14 bases between the two germline ends.

The sequencing used peripheral blood, collected in a trial of Ad26.COV2.S vaccine versus placebo. The clonotype originates from a person between 18 and 60 years old who received the Ad26.COV2.S COVID-19 vaccine or a placebo. V usage is TRBV13 and J usage is TRBJ1-6; the D gene is possibly TRBD1 (5 bases). The CDR3 reads CASSLGLVASYNSPLHF. The CDR3 bases are TGTGCCAGCAGCCTGGGACTCGTAGCCTCCTATAATTCACCCCTCCACTTT.